The clone carrying this TCR beta chain turned up a few times. Its antigen is as yet unknown. Autoimmune disease history or systemic immunosuppression barred patients. Peripheral blood came from all dose cohorts at three timepoints. The data are from a study of OX40 agonist ivuxolimab in advanced cancers. Study-level points and caveats: Normalized expansion of T-cell clones was also low for some nonresponders. The study observed clonal expansion of CD4+ and CD8+ blood T cells by week 6 at 0.1 to 3.0 mg/kg.

Germline CDR1 reads SGHVS; CDR2 reads FNYEAQ. V lost 4 bases and J lost 2, with 12 bases in between. The CDR3 is 14 residues long. The method was immunoSEQ multiplex PCR; TCRdb's version includes in-frame clones alone and lacks a portion of them. This table holds 9,000 to 13,000 clones, approximately 80% found once. This specimen consisted of CD4+ or CD8+ T cells sorted from blood, obtained in a trial of the OX40 agonist ivuxolimab. This chain uses TRBV7-6 with TRBJ2-7, with D perhaps TRBD2 (5 bases). The receptor's source is an adult with an advanced solid tumor such as melanoma, head and neck, liver or kidney cancer. CDR3 sequence: CASSSHTRPYEQYF. CDR3 in DNA: TGTGCCAGCAGCTCGCACACTAGACCCTACGAGCAGTACTTC.